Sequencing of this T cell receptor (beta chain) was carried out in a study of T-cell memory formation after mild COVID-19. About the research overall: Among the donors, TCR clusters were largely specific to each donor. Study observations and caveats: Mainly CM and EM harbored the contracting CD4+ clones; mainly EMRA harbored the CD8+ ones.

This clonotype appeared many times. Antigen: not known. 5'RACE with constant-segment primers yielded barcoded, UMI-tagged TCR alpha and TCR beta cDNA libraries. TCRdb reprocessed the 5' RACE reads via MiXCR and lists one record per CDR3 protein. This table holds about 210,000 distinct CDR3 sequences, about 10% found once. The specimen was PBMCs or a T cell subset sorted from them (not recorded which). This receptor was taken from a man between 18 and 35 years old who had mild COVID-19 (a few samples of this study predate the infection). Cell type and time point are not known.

CDR3 in DNA: TGTGCCTGGAGTGTAAGCGGGGGTAGCACAGATACGCAGTATTTT. Its translation is CAWSVSGGSTDTQYF. The chain links TRBV30 to TRBJ2-3, with 8 bases identical to TRBD2. In germline, CDR1 is GTSNPN, CDR2 SVGIG (reference sequence). The CDR3 covers 15 residues. Trimming at V came to 0 bases and at J to 0 bases, leaving 2 bases not matched to a gene.